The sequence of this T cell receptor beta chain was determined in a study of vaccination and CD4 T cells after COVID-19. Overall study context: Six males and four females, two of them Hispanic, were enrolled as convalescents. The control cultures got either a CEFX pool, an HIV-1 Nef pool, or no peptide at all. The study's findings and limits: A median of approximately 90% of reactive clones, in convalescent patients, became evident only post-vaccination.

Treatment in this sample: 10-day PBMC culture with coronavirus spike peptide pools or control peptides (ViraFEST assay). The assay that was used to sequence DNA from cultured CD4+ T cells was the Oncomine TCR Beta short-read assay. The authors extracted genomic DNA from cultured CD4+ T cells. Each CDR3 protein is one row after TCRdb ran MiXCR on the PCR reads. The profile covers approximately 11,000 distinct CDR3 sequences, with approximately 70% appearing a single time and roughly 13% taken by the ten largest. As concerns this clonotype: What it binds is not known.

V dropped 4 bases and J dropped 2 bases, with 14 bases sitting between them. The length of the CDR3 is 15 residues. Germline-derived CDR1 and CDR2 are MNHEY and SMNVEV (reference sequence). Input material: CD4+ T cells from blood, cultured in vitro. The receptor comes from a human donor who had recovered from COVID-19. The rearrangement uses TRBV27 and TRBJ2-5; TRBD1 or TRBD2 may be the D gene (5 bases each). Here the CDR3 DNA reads TGTGCCAGCAGTTCGTTCGGGGCAGAGCAAGAGACCCAGTACTTC. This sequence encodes CASSSFGAEQETQYF.